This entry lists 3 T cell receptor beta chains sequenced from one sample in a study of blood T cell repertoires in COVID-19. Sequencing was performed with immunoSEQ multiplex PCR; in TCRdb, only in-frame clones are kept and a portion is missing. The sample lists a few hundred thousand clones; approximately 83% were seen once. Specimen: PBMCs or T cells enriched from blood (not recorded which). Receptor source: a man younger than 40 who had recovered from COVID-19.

The CDR3 loop is CASSPRTETTDTQYF. The CDR3 coding sequence is TGTGCCAGCAGCCCGCGGACAGAAACCACAGATACGCAGTATTTT. The chain carries TRBV3-1 (or the pseudogene TRBV3-2) and TRBJ2-3, with a tentative D call TRBD1 (6 bases). CDR3 length equals 15 residues. V lost 4 bases and J 2 bases, leaving 13 bases between the germline ends. Germline loops: CDR1 LGHDT, CDR2 YNNKEL (reference sequence).

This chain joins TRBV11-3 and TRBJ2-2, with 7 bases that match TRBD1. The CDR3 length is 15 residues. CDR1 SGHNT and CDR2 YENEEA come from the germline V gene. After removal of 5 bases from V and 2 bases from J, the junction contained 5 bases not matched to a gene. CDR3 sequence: CASSPGGPNTGELFF. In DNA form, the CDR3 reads TGTGCCAGCAGCCCAGGGGGTCCTAACACCGGGGAGCTGTTTTTT.

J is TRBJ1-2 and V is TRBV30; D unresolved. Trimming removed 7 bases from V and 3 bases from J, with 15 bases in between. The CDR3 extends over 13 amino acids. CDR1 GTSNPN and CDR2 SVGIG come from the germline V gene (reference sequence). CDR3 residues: CASVRESYYGYTF. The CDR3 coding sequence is TGTGCCTCTGTGAGGGAAAGTTACTATGGCTACACCTTC.